This entry features one TCR beta chain sequence. The antigen remains undetermined. Subsets of CD8+ T cells were each sorted in triplicate at a few hundred thousand cells apiece. Germline V gene data show CDR1 as SQVTM and CDR2 as ANQGSEA. CDR3 size: 14 residues. UMI-tagged TRB cDNA libraries were built via 5' RACE. For each CDR3 protein, TCRdb gives one entry from its re-call of the 5' RACE reads, without DNA. The table lists around 65,000 distinct CDR3 sequences. The data derive from a study of CXCR3-negative and CXCR3-positive naive CD8 T cells. Study outcomes and limitations: Naive cells positive for CXCR3 carried more hydrophobic TRB CDR3s than CXCR3-negative ones. CXCR3 expression partially decreased after cryopreservation; most assays used fresh PBMCs. The TRBV-TRBJ usage of naive CXCR3-negative and CXCR3-positive cells was similar, but that of memory cells differed.

The rearrangement links TRBV29-1 to TRBJ2-5; no DNA is available, so the TRBD2 call from TCRdb remains unchecked. Sequencing input: naive CXCR3+ CD8+ T cells from blood. Subset denoted: CD45RO-CCR7+CD27+CD95- naive CD8+ T cells expressing CXCR3 (TNR3+). The receptor was derived from a human donor in good health. Some clones in this sample may be carry-over from other donors' samples. CDR3 sequence: CSVEEVLAGETQYF.